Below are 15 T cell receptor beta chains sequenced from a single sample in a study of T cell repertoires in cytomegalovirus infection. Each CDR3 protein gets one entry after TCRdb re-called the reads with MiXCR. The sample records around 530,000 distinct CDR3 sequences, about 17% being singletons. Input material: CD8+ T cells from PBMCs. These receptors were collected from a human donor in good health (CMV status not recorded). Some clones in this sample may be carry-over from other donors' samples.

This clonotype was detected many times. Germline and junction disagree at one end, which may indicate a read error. DNA for the CDR3: TGTGCCAGTCACACGCCGGGACAAAGACCTATTGAGTTT. Its translation is CASHTPGQRPIEF. This chain links TRBV19 with TRBJ1-1; a weak D match, TRBD1 (6 bases). CDR1 is LNHDA and CDR2 is SQIVND in the germline V gene (reference sequence). There are 13 residues in the CDR3.

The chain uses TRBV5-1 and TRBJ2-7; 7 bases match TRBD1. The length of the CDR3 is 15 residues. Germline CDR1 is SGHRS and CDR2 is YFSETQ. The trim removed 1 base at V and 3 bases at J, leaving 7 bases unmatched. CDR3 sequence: CASSLTGTEIYEQYF. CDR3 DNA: TGCGCCAGCAGCTTGACCGGGACAGAGATCTACGAGCAGTACTTC.

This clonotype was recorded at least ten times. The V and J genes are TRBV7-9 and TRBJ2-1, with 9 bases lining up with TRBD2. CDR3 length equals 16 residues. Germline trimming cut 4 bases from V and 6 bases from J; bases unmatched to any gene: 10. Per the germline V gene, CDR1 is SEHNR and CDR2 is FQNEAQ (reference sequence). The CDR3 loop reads CASSSPGVAGVNEQFF. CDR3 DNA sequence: TGTGCCAGCAGCTCCCCCGGGGTAGCGGGGGTCAATGAGCAGTTCTTC.

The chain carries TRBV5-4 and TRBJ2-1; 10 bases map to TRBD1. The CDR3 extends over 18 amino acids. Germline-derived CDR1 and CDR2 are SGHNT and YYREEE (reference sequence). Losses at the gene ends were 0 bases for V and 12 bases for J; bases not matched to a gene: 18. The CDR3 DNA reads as TGTGCCAGCAGCTTGGTACAGGAGGGACAGGGGTTGGGTCTCAGGCAGTTCTTC. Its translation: CASSLVQEGQGLGLRQFF.

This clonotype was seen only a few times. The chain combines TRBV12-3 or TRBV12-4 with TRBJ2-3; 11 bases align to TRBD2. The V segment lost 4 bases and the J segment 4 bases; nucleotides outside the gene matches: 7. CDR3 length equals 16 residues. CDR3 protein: CASSSLAGGRSDTQYF. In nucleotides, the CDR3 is TGTGCCAGCAGTTCCTTAGCGGGGGGGCGCTCAGATACGCAGTATTTT.

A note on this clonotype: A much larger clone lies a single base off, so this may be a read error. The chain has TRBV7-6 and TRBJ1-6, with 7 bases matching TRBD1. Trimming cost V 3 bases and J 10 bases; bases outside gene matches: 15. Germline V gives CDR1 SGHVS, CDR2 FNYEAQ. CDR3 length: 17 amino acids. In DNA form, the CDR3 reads TGTGCCAGCAGCTTCGGGACAGATTTTATGAGGGAATCACCCCTCCACTTT. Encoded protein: CASSFGTDFMRESPLHF.

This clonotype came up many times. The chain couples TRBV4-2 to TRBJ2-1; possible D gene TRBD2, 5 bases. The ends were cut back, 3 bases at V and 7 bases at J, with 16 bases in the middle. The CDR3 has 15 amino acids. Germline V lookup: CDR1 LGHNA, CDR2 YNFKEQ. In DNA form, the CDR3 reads TGTGCCAGCAGCCAGCCCTTGGGCACTAGAAATGAGCAGTTCTTC. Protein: CASSQPLGTRNEQFF.

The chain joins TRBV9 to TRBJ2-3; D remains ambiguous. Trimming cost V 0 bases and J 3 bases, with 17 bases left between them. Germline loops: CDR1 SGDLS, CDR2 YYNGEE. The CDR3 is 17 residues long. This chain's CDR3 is CASSVEASLIETDTQYF. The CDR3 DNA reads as TGTGCCAGCAGCGTAGAAGCGTCGCTAATCGAAACAGATACGCAGTATTTT.

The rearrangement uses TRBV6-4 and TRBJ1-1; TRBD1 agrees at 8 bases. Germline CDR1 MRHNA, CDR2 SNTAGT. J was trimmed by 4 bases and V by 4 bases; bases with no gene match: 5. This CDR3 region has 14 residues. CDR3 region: CASSGDRWTTEAFF. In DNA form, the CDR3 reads TGTGCCAGCAGTGGGGACAGGTGGACCACTGAAGCTTTCTTT.

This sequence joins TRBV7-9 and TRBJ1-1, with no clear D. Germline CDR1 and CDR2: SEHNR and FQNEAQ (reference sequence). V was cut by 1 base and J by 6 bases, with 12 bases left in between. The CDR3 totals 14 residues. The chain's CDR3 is CASSLGENFAEAFF. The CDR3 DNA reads TGTGCCAGCAGCTTAGGGGAGAACTTCGCTGAAGCTTTCTTT.

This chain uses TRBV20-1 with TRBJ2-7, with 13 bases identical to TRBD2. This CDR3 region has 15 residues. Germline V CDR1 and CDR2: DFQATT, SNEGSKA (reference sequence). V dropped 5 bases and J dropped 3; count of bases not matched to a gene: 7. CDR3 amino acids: CSAGPGTSGVYEQYF. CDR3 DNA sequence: TGCAGTGCTGGTCCCGGGACTAGCGGGGTCTACGAGCAGTACTTC.

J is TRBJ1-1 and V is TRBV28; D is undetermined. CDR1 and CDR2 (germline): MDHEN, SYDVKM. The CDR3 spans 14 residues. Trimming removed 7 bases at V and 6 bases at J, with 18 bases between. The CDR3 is CASNNPGINSEAFF. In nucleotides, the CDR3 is TGTGCCAGCAACAACCCCGGGATTAACTCTGAAGCTTTCTTT.

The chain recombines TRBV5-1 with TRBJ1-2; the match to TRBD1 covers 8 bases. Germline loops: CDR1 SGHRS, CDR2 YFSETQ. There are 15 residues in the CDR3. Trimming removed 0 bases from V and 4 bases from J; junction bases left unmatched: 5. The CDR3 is CASSLAAGGSYGYTF. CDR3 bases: TGCGCCAGCAGCTTGGCGGCAGGGGGCAGCTATGGCTACACCTTC.

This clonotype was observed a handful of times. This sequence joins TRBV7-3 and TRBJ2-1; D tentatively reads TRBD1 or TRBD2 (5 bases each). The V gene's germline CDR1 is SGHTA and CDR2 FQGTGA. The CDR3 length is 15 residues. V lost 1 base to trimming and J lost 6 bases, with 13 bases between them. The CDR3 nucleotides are TGTGCCAGCAGCTTAAGGGCAGAGGGGATCAATGAGCAGTTCTTC. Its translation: CASSLRAEGINEQFF.

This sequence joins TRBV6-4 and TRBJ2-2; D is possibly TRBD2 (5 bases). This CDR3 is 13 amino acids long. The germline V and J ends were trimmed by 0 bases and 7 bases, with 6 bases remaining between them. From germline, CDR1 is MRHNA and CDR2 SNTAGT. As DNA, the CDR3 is TGTGCCAGCAGTGACTCGGCGGGCGGGGAGCTGTTTTTT. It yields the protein CASSDSAGGELFF.